This T cell receptor (beta chain) was documented in a study of Ad26.COV2.S vaccination and SARS-CoV-2 variants. Study background: Of the COV1001 trial arms, the Ad26.COV2.S arm included the donor.

This clone appeared once. The treatment is: roughly 18 received Ad26.COV2.S at low or high dose, single or two shots; 5 received placebo; per-sample allocation not given. Repertoires come from day 63 after the first vaccine or placebo injection. Germline V lookup: CDR1 LGHDT, CDR2 YNNKEL (reference sequence). Losses at the gene ends were 6 bases for V and 3 bases for J; bases not matched to a gene: 4. The CDR3 contains 14 residues. Generated by immunoSEQ multiplex PCR, the TCRdb table keeps only in-frame clones and is missing some. The data show some 290,000 clones, around 83% seen once. This material consisted of peripheral blood, taken in a trial of Ad26.COV2.S vaccine versus placebo. This clonotype was sampled from a person between 18 and 65 years old who received the Ad26.COV2.S COVID-19 vaccine or a placebo. The V call is TRBV3-1 (or the pseudogene TRBV3-2), the J call TRBJ1-5; 8 nucleotides match TRBD1. The CDR3 sequence: CASRGTGLNQPQHF. CDR3 DNA: TGTGCCAGCAGGGGGACAGGACTCAATCAGCCCCAGCATTTT.